This TCR beta chain was obtained from a study of T cell repertoires in cytomegalovirus infection. The study, taken as a whole, reports: CMV-specific TCR beta clonotypes restricted by HLA-C dominated the ex vivo response.

Trimming pared 0 bases from V and 3 bases from J, leaving 8 bases between. This CDR3 spans 14 amino acids. Per the germline V gene, CDR1 is SGHRS and CDR2 is YFSETQ. This clonotype came up a few times. Its cognate antigen is unknown. TCRdb re-called the reads with MiXCR, one entry per CDR3 protein. This sample has some 940,000 distinct CDR3 sequences, with roughly a third found just once. The sample was cultured CD8+ T cells from PBMCs, taken from culture after CMV antigen stimulation. The TCR sequence derives from a human donor in good health (CMV status not recorded). Some clones in this sample may be carry-over from other donors' samples. The chain employs TRBV5-1 and TRBJ2-3; D perhaps matches TRBD2 (5 bases). This CDR3 reads CASSLELGTDTQYF. CDR3 bases: TGCGCCAGCAGCTTGGAACTAGGAACAGATACGCAGTATTTT.